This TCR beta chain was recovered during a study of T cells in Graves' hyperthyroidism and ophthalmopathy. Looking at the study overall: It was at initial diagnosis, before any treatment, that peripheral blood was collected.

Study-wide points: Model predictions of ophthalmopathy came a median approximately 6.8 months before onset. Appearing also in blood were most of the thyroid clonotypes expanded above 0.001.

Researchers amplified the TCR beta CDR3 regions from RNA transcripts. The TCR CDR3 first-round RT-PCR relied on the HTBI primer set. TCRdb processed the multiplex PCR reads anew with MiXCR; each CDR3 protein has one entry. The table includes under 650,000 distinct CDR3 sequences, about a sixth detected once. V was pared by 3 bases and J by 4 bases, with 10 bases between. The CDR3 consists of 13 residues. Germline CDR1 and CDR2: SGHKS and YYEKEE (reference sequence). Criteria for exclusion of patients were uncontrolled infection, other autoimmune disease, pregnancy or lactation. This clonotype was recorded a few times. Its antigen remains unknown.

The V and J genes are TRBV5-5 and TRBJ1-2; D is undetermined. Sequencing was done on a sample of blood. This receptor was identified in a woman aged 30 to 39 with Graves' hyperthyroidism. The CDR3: CASSSEGSYGYTF. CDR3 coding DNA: TGTGCCAGCAGCTCGGAGGGATCCTATGGCTACACCTTC.